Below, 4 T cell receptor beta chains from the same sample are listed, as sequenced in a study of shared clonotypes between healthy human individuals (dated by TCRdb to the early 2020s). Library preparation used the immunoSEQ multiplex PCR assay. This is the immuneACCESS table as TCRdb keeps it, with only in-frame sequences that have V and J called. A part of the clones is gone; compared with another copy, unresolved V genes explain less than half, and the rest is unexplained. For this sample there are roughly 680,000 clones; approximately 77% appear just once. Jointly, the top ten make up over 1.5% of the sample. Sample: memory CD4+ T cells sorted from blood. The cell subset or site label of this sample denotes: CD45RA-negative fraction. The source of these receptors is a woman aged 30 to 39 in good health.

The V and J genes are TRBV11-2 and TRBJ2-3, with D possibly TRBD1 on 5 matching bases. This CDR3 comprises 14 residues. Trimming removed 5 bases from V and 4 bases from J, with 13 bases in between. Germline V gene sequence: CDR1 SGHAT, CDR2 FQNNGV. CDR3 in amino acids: CASSRKGPADTQYF. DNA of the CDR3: TGTGCCAGCAGCCGCAAGGGGCCCGCAGATACGCAGTATTTT.

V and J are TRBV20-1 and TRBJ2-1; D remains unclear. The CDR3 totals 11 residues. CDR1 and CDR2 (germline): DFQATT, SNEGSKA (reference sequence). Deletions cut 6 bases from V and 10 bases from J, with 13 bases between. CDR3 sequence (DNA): TGCAGTGCGCAGCCCGGTTTGGAGCAGTTCTTC. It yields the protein CSAQPGLEQFF.

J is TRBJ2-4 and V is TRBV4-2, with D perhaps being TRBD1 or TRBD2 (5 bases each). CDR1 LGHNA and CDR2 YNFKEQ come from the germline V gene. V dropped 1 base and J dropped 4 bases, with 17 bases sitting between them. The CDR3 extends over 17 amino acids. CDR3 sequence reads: CASSQVLGLGEKNIQYF. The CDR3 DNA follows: TGTGCCAGCAGCCAAGTGTTAGGGTTAGGGGAGAAAAACATTCAGTACTTC.

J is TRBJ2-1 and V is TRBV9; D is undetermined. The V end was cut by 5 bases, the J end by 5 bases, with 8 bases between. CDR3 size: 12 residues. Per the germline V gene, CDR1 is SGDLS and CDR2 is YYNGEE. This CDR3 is CASSASNNEQFF. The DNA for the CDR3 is TGTGCCAGCAGTGCCTCGAACAATGAGCAGTTCTTC.